Listed here is a single T cell receptor beta chain. Trimming at V came to 0 bases and at J to 6 bases, leaving 6 bases not matched to a gene. The CDR3 runs to 16 residues. Germline CDR1 reads SGHRS; CDR2 reads YFSETQ. Per the original methods: By means of reference gene primer amplification, nucleated cell counts were estimated. Sequencing used immunoSEQ multiplex PCR; TCRdb keeps in-frame clones, though not all of them. V and J calls and clone size are as listed in that table; D and trimming were resolved from the DNA. This table holds approximately 110,000 clones, approximately 89% found once. The sample comes from a study of blood T cell repertoires in COVID-19. Study-level background: COVID-19 samples, acute and convalescent, were from the United States, Italy and Spain. Sources were T cells, B-cell-depleted T cells, or PBMCs; the material itself was cDNA or gDNA.

The chain couples TRBV5-1 to TRBJ1-6; TRBD1 aligns across 7 bases. Specimen: peripheral blood. The receptor was derived from an elderly woman with COVID-19, enrolled during active disease. The CDR3 loop is CASSLALGTANSPLHF. The CDR3 DNA reads as TGCGCCAGCAGCTTGGCCCTCGGGACAGCTAATTCACCCCTCCACTTT. The entire variable domain, with the rest obtained from reference TRBV5-1 and TRBJ1-6, is as follows: KAGVTQTPRYLIKTRGQQVTLSCSPISGHRSVSWYQQTPGQGLQFLFEYFSETQRNKGNFPGRFSGRQFSNSRSEMNVSTLELGDSALYLCASSLALGTANSPLHFGNGTRLTVT.